This T cell receptor beta chain was captured by sequencing in a study of blood T cell repertoires in COVID-19. In its sample, this clone was seen a few times. Some clones are missing from TCRdb's copy, which holds only in-frame ones; the method was immunoSEQ multiplex PCR. Among hundreds of thousands of clones, approximately 86% were seen once, and the ten largest hold around 13%. Germline CDR1 and CDR2: MGHRA and YSYEKL. Losses at the gene ends were 2 bases for V and 4 bases for J; bases not matched to a gene: 5. The CDR3 contains 15 residues. Patients of the Seattle cohort, enrolled during active infection, were followed longitudinally.

The sample taken for sequencing was peripheral blood. The chain carries TRBV4-1 and TRBJ1-2; 9 nucleotides align to TRBD1. This clonotype was obtained from a woman aged 70-85 years with COVID-19, enrolled during active disease. CDR3 sequence (DNA): TGCGCCAGCAGCCAACCCGGGACAGGGACCTATGGCTACACCTTC. Translated, it gives CASSQPGTGTYGYTF.